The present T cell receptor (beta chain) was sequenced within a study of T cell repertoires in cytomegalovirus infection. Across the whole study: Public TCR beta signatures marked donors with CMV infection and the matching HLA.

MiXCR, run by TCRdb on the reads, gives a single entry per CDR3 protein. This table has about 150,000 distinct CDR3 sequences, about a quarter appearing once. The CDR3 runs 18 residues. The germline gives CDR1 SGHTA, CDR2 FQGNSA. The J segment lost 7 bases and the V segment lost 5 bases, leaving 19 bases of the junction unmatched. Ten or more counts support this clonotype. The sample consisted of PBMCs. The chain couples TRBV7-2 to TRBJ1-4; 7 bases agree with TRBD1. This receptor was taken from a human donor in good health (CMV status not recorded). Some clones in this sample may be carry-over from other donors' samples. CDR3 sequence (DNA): TGTGCCAGCAGCGAATACGCACCTCTACAGGGGTTCGGTGAAAAACTGTTTTTT. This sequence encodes CASSEYAPLQGFGEKLFF.